The 3 T cell receptor beta chains in this list originate from one sample, sequenced in a study of PD-L1 blockade in urothelial cancer. The time point here: pretreatment peripheral blood. Method: immunoSEQ multiplex PCR; TCRdb's copy keeps in-frame clones and lacks some. The sample carries tens of thousands of clones, 70% to 90% recorded once. The sample was PBMCs, taken around atezolizumab (anti-PD-L1) treatment. The receptor source for this set is a man in his fifties or sixties with urothelial cancer.

This rearrangement joins TRBV6-5 to TRBJ1-2; possibly TRBD1 for D (5 bases). The CDR3 contains 11 residues. CDR1 and CDR2 (germline): MNHEY, SVGAGI. The V gene lost 6 bases and the J gene lost 8 bases, with 10 bases spanning the gap. Here the CDR3 reads CASSQGYGYTF. In DNA, the CDR3 is TGTGCCAGCAGCCAGGGCTACGGCTACACCTTC.

The chain is built from TRBV7-9 and TRBJ1-1; 9 bases match TRBD1. Per the germline V gene, CDR1 is SEHNR and CDR2 is FQNEAQ (reference sequence). The J segment lost 5 bases and the V segment lost 0 bases, leaving 7 bases of the junction unmatched. CDR3 size: 16 residues. DNA of the CDR3: TGTGCCAGCAGCTTAGCTGGGACAGGGAGGAGGACTGAAGCTTTCTTT. Translating it yields CASSLAGTGRRTEAFF.

This clone was detected only a few times. The chain couples TRBV5-8 to TRBJ1-2; 9 bases line up with TRBD1. The V gene's germline CDR1 is SGHTS and CDR2 YDEGEE. The CDR3 has 14 amino acids. V dropped 2 bases and J dropped 8; count of bases not matched to a gene: 7. DNA of the CDR3: TGTGCCAGCAGCTTCGGGACAGGGCCGACGGGCTACACCTTC. This encodes CASSFGTGPTGYTF.